This entry describes one TCR beta chain. Its antigen is currently not known. The germline V gene provides CDR1 SGHRS and CDR2 YFSETQ. The CDR3 runs 16 residues from the cysteine to the phenylalanine. Just CDR3 DNA is preserved here, 48 bases in frame from base 1. Deletion took 0 bases off V and 5 bases off J, with a span of 15 bases between the germline ends. This sample stems from a study of cytomegalovirus exposure and HLA in healthy donors (dated by TCRdb to the late 2010s). Regarding the study in general: According to an earlier analysis of several hundred of the donors, 150 million to 200 million T cells yielded approximately 120 million unique TCR beta sequences and approximately 300 Gb of sequence data. Every discovery cohort repertoire had been produced on one sequencing platform. On average, roughly 240,000 unique TCR beta nucleotide sequences were sequenced per donor among about 400 genotyped donors of the cohort, with 15% to 20% of those sequences being non-productive. Rather than using new phenotypic data, the later analysis identified candidate immune exposures from TCR beta sequences and from how often those sequences occurred across donors. The study combined high-throughput TCR immunosequencing, statistical association of individual TCRs with disease status, and machine learning to predict cytomegalovirus infection status. A later analysis re-examined previously published TCR beta repertoires from more than 550 donors and added high-resolution HLA genotyping to investigate patterns of TCR occurrence. Using immunosequencing, the study profiled T cell repertoires from 666 subjects and related those repertoires to cytomegalovirus serostatus. Around 330 gigabases of sequencing data and 75 million to 85 million unique TCR sequences made up an early release that covered over 550 HLA-typed donors. In a later genetic analysis, genome-wide SNP genotypes for about three fifths of the 666 donors were used, and that subset was treated as a discovery cohort. The aim of the study was to test whether cataloging public T cell receptors could identify signatures of past pathogen exposure. Donor age, sex, ethnicity and CMV serostatus were collected together with the repertoire data. The genetic ancestry cluster associated with self-reported Caucasian donors included about 84% of the 398 genotyped donors. To decide whether each TCR beta V gene segment behaved as functional or pseudogenic, an earlier analysis of some 600 of the donors relied on high-throughput TCR beta sequencing. Roughly five DR-DQ haplotypes were treated as single units for association and clustering because of strong linkage in the cohort. HLA typing included class I and class II loci at four-digit resolution. A separate validation cohort of roughly 120 different subjects was used in addition to the approximately 670-subject first cohort. The number of donors typed differed by locus, with 629-630 for A, B, C, DRB1 and DQB1, more than 500 for DQA1, approximately 570 for DPA1, and around 460 for DPB1. Here is what the overall study found, with its caveats: In this cohort, only TCR beta chains were sequenced, and detectable features were limited by the absence of alpha or paired-chain data. Correlated functional status among segregating V segments might be attributable to linkage disequilibrium, but an unknown experimental factor could not be ruled out. According to a later analysis, TCR association rates differed among HLA loci, with DRB1 alleles showing the most associated TCRs and HLA-C alleles showing the fewest. In a later analysis, several top co-occurrence clusters were reported to appear linked to parvovirus B19, influenza, CMV and Epstein-Barr virus. According to the authors, the approach could potentially be generalized to other disease states and immunological phenotypes. HLA typing was unavailable for some donors at each locus, so association tests used only the typed subset. Strong co-occurrence of HLA alleles, especially DR and DQ, made assigning TCR associations to individual alleles difficult. In a later analysis, HLA-associated TCR beta chains showed more clonal expansion and lower generation probabilities than non-associated chains that were equally common. Some IMGT-functional V segments, including TRBV6-2 and TRBV6-3, could not be told apart with the 87-base-pair reads, so those segments were excluded. Immune exposure information for the cohort was limited to CMV serostatus. A later genetic analysis associated a missense DCLRE1C variant with V-gene and J-gene trimming of TCR beta chains, and an independent cohort replicated the association. Most CMV-associated TCR beta chains appeared to be HLA-restricted in a later analysis, and the HLA associations seemed to be driven largely by CMV exposure. In both the original and validation cohorts, the classifier was reported to diagnose cytomegalovirus status with high specificity and sensitivity. A further reported finding was that TCR beta sequences accurately predicted the HLA-A and HLA-B alleles for most subjects in the first cohort. Broadly in line with IMGT annotations, most TCR beta V segments showed up in productive rearrangements about 90% or about 30% of the time in an earlier analysis of around 600 of the donors. Roughly uniform sequencing depth across donors was assumed in presence/absence analyses, although this assumption may not hold. In a later analysis, about 17,000 TCR beta sequences were associated with specific HLA alleles at a false discovery rate of 0.05. A group of highly shared sequence variants was considered likely to be a technical artifact of the sequencing pipeline. Most TCR sequences were seen in very few donors, while some public TCRs were found in many individuals. The earlier analysis of 587 of the donors excluded approximately 17 rarely observed V segments, including chromosome 9 orphons, because counts were too low. In a later genetic analysis, fewer N-insertions in productive TCRs were reported among donors in an Asian-associated ancestry cluster than the roughly 700-donor mean. A few of the identified cytomegalovirus-associated TCR beta chains were confirmed in vitro to be specific for cytomegalovirus antigens. The study gave a list of more than 150 TCR beta chains associated with cytomegalovirus.

Libraries were constructed by the immunoSEQ multiplex PCR assay. For the multiplex PCR, a mixture combining 60 forward primers for TCR Vbeta segments and 13 reverse primers for TCR Jbeta segments was used. Amplification of the CDR3 region of rearranged TCR beta genes was performed with a multiplex PCR assay on genomic DNA. Amplified TCR beta libraries were sequenced as 87-base-pair reads on the Illumina HiSeq System. On the authors' methods: A later analysis counted approximately 84 million unique TCR beta chains across the 650 to 800 repertoires, and 10 million to 12 million of these chains were shared by at least two donors. Raw reads were error-corrected and collapsed into unique sequences by a nearest-neighbor algorithm in which closely related sequences were merged to remove PCR and sequencing errors. V, D and J gene segments were assigned by aligning CDR3 sequences to IMGT reference sequences. For a sequence to be retained, a match of at least six nucleotides was required to both a V gene segment and a J gene segment. Rearrangements were classified as productive when the CDR3 lacked stop codons and remained in frame with V and J, and all other rearrangements were classified as non-productive. Following IMGT convention, CDR3 was defined as the stretch from the second conserved V-encoded cysteine up to the conserved J-encoded phenylalanine. Sequences without an unambiguous match to a single V gene segment were excluded from the earlier analysis of several hundred of the donors. In an earlier analysis of around 590 of the donors, a V segment was called functional when productive rearrangements were above 56.7%, and segregating when the standard deviation between donors exceeded 5%. A statistical classification framework was built for diagnosing cytomegalovirus status from the catalog of TCR beta chain sequences. A later analysis assigned V and J genes by comparing TCR nucleotide sequences with IMGT/GENE-DB human TR gene sequences. A later analysis assigned CDR3 sequences and most-parsimonious VDJ recombination scenarios with the TCRdist pipeline. In a later analysis, each TCR beta chain was defined by its CDR3 amino acid sequence together with its V-gene family, and reads lacking a unique V-gene family were excluded. In a later analysis, around 600 highly shared, low-generation-probability nucleotide sequences were removed to address suspected cross-contamination and a sequencing artifact. For each public chain, a later analysis derived a clonal expansion index from normalized ranks of inferred template counts within each repertoire. In a later analysis, generation probabilities were computed with a VDJ recombination model fitted to out-of-frame rearrangements, and the resulting probabilities were checked against IGoR. In a later analysis, TCR-TCR, TCR-HLA and TCR-CMV co-occurrence was scored with hypergeometric tests, and a repertoire-size bias correction was applied to TCR pairs. To estimate false discovery rates, a later analysis permuted the HLA or CMV assignments 20 times. A later analysis grouped co-occurring TCRs with DBSCAN, adding TCRdist sequence similarity when clustering within HLA-allele-positive subsets. Repertoires with fewer than 30,000 or more than 120,000 public chains were left out of co-occurrence clustering, as were five repertoires with anomalous nucleotide sharing. The immuneACCESS repertoire file appears here via TCRdb, limited to in-frame rearrangements. These files lack a portion of the clones; in checked studies, under half of the deficit traces to unresolved V genes, and the cause of the others is not known. Clone size and V and J calls were adopted from that table, with D and trimming inferred from the DNA. The data table for this sample lists about 41,000 clones. The top ten constitute about 6.3% of the sample.

The cohort consisted of some 730 healthy bone marrow donors. All cohort members were sampled while nominally healthy, although unrecorded immune exposures were likely present. The donor tested CMV seronegative, placing the donor among the 350 or so seronegative members of the cohort. Every donor gave a peripheral blood sample, and the peripheral blood mononuclear cells from that sample were used for TCR beta sequencing. Genomic DNA extraction from the blood cell samples was performed with the Qiagen DNeasy Blood Extraction Kit. The chain is made from TRBV5-1 and TRBJ2-1; TRBD2 could be the D gene, as 6 bases match. Sequenced material: PBMCs. This TCR came from a man aged 30-40 years in good health and CMV-seronegative. This receptor has the CDR3 CASSLVIGGSDNEQFF. In nucleotides, the sequence is TGCGCCAGCAGCTTGGTGATCGGGGGATCAGACAATGAGCAGTTCTTC.